This T cell receptor beta chain comes out of a study of T cells after yellow fever vaccination. Whole-study context: Some fractions had low cell numbers, and these were prepared with SMART-Seq v4 Ultra Low Input.

In TCRdb, the 5' RACE reads were re-called with MiXCR into one record per CDR3 protein. The data hold more than 80,000 distinct CDR3 sequences, with approximately 5.5% observed a single time. Study-wide results and caveats: FACS-sorted repertoires might harbor abundant contaminating clonotypes from the bulk population. Of the clonotypes, a small share occurred in both CD4 and CD8 compartments.

With respect to this clonotype: What it recognizes is unknown.

CDR1 and CDR2 from the germline V gene are SEHNR and FQNEAQ (reference sequence). The CDR3 runs to 14 residues. With 5 bases removed from V and 8 bases from J, the gap between germline ends came to 16 bases. This sequence was found in a man aged 18-30 years who received the YFV17D yellow fever vaccine. J is TRBJ2-1 and V is TRBV7-9, with D possibly being TRBD1 or TRBD2 (7 bases each). Sequences were derived from CD8+ T cells sorted from PBMCs, sampled 10 days after the yellow fever booster vaccination. The CDR3 DNA is TGTGCCAGCAGCCTTTCAGGGGGGGTGGATGAGCAGTTCTTC. Translating gives CASSLSGGVDEQFF.